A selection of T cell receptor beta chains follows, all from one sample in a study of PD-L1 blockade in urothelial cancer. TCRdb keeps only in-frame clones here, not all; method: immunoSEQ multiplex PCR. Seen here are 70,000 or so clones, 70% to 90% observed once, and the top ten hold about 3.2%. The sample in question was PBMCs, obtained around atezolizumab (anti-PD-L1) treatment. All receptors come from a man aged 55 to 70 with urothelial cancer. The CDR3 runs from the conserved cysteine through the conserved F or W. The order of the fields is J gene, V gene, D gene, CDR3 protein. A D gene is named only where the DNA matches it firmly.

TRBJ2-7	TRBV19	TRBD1	CASTANPGQGTYEQYF
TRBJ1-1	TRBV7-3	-	CASSRTANTEAFF
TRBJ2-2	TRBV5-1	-	CASSLDIITGELFF
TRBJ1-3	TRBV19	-	CASSIDRGSGNTIYF
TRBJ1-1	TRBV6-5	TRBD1	CASLDRGWTEAFF
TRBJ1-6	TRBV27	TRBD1	CASSIRQGALTSPLHF
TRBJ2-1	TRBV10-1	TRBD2	CASTGTGRGSSYNEQFF
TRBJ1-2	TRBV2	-	CASSEALARGGYTF
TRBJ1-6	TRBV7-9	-	CASSLVGWSSPLHF
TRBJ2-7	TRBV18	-	CASSPGQGSSYEQYF
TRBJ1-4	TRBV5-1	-	CASSPSGFDREKLFF
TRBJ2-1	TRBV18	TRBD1	CASSPDWTGNEQFF
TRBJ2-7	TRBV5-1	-	CASTEDGGGSYEQYF
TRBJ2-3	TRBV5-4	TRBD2	CASSLGGAGGPATDTQYF
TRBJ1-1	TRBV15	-	CATRELEMNTEAFF
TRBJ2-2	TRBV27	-	CASSSSGLAGGPFTGELFF
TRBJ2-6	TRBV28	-	CASSLYGTHSGANVLTF
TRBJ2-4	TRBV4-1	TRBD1	CASSQGPGQGFAKNIQYF
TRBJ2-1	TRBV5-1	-	CASIDRSNEQFF
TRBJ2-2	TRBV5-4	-	CASSLGGTGELFF
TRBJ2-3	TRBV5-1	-	CAGRGGGTTDTQYF
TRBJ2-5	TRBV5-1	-	CASSVPTDEETQYF
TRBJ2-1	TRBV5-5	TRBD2	CASSSRQGGTSGGYNEQFF
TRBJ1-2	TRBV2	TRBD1	CASSEGGDRGYGYTF
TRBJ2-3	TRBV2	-	CASSDDRVNTQYF
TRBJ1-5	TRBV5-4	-	CASSLEQNQPQHF
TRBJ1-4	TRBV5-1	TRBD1	CASSSGTGREKLFF
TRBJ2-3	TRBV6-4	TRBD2	CASSAGLAGGTDTQYF
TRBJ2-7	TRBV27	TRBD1	CASSKTGGGGSYEQYF
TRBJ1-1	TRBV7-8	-	CASSLLSGTQNTEAFF
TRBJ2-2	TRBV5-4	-	CASSFGPTTGELFF
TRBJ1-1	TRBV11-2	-	CASSSGQRNTEAFF
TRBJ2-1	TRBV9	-	CASGGAGSYNEQFF
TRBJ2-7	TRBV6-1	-	CASSEMGTSSYEQYF
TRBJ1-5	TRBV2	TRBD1	CASSELGVQGANQPQHF
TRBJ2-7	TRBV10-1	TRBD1	CASSTGTALDEQYF
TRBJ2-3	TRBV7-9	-	CASSLGVGGDTDTQYF
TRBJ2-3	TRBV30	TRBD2	CAWSRSGGGTQYF
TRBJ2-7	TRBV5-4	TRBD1	CASTYRQGQSYEQYF